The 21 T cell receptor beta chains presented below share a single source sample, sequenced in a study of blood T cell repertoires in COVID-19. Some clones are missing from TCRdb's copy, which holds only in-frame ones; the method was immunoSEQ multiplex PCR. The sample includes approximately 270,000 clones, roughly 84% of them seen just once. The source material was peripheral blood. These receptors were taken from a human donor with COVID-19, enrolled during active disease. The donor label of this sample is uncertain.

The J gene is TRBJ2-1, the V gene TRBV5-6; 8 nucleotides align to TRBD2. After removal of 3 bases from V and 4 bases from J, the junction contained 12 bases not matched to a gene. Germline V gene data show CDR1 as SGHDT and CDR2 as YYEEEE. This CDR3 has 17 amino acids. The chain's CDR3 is CASSSTVGTRGYNEQFF. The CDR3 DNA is TGTGCCAGCAGCTCCACAGTCGGGACTAGGGGTTACAATGAGCAGTTCTTC.

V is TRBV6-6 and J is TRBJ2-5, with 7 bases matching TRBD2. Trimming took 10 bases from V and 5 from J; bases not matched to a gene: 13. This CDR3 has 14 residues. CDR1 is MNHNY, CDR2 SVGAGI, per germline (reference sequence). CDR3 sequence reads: CATQGGGSRETQYF. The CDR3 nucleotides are TGTGCCACCCAGGGAGGCGGGAGTAGGGAGACCCAGTACTTC.

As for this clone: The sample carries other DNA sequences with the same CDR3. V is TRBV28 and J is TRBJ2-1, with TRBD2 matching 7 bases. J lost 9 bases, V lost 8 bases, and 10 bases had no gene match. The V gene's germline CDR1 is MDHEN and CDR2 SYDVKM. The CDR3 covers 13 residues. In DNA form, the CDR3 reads TGTGCCAGCTCCCGGCGGGAGTTTGGTGAGCAGTTCTTC. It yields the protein CASSRREFGEQFF.

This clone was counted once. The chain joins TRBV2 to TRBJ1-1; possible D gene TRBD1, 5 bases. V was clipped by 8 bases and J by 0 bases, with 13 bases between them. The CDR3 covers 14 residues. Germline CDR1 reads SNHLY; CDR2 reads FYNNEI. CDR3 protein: CASALDTMNTEAFF. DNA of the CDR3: TGTGCCAGCGCCCTGGACACCATGAACACTGAAGCTTTCTTT.

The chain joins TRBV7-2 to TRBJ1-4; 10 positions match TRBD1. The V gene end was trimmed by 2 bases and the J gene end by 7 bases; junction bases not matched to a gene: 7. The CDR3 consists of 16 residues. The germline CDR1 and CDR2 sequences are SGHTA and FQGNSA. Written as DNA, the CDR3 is TGTGCCAGCAGCTTATACAGGACAGGGGGGGGTGAAAAACTGTTTTTT. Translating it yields CASSLYRTGGGEKLFF.

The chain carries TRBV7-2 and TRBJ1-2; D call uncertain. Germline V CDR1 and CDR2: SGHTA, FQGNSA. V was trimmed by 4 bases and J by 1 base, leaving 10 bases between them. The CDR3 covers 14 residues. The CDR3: CASSSGSHNYGYTF. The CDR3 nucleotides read TGTGCCAGCAGCTCCGGGAGCCATAACTATGGCTACACCTTC.

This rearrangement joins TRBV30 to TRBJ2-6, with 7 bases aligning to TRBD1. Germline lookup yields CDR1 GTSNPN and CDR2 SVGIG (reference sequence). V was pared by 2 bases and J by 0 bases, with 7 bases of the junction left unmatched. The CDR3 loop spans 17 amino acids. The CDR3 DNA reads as TGTGCCTGGAGTAGGGGACAGACACTCTCTGGGGCCAACGTCCTGACTTTC. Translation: CAWSRGQTLSGANVLTF.

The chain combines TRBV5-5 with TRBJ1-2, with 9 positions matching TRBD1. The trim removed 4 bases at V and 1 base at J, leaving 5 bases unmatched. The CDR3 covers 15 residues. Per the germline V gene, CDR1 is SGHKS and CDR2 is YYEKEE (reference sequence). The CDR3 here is CASSPGQGINYGYTF. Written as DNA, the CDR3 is TGTGCCAGCAGCCCAGGACAGGGGATTAACTATGGCTACACCTTC.

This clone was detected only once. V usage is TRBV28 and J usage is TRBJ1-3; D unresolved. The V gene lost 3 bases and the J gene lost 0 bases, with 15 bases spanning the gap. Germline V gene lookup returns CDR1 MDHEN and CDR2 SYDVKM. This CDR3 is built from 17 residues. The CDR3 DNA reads TGTGCCAGCAGTTTGCACTTTGGGCAGAGCTCTGGAAACACCATATATTTT. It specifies CASSLHFGQSSGNTIYF.

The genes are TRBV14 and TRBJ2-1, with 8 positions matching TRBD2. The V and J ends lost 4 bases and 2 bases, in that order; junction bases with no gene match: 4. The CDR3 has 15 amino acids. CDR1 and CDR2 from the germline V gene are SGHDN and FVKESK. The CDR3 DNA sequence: TGTGCCAGCAGCCCATCCGGGAGGGCCTACAATGAGCAGTTCTTC. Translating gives CASSPSGRAYNEQFF.

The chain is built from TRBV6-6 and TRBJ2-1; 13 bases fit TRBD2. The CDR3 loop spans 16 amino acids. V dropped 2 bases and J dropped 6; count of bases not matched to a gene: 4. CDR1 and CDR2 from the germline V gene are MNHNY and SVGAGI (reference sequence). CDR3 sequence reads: CASSYPGTSGTNEQFF. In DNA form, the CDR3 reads TGTGCCAGCAGTTACCCGGGGACTAGCGGGACCAATGAGCAGTTCTTC.

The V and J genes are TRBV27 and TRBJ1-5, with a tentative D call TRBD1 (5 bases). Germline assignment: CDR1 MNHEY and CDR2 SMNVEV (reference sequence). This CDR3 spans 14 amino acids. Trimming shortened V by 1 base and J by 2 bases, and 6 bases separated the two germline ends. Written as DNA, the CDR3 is TGTGCCAGCAGTTTATGGGGGGGCAATCAGCCCCAGCATTTT. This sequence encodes CASSLWGGNQPQHF.

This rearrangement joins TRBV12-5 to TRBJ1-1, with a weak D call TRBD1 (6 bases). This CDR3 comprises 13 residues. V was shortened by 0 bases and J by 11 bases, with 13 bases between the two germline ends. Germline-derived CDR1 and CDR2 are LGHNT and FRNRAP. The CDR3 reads CASGLVLGADAFF. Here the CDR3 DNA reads TGTGCTAGTGGTTTGGTTCTGGGGGCGGATGCTTTCTTT.

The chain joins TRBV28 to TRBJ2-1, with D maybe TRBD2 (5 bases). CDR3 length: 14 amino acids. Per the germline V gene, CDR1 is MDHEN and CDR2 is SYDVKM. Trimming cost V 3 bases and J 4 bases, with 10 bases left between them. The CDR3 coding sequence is TGTGCCAGCAGTTTTGCTTCGGGGTACAATGAGCAGTTCTTC. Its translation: CASSFASGYNEQFF.

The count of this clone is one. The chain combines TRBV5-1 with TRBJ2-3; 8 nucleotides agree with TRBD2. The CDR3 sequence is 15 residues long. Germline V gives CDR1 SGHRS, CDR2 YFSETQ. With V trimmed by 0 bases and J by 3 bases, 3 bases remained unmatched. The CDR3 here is CASSLVVAGTDTQYF. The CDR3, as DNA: TGCGCCAGCAGCTTGGTAGTAGCGGGGACAGATACGCAGTATTTT.

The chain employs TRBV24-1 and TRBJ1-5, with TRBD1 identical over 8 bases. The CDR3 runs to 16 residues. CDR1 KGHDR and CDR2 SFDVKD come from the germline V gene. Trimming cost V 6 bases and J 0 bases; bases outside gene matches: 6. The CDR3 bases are TGTGCCACCAGTACAGGGGGAATCCATAGCAATCAGCCCCAGCATTTT. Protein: CATSTGGIHSNQPQHF.

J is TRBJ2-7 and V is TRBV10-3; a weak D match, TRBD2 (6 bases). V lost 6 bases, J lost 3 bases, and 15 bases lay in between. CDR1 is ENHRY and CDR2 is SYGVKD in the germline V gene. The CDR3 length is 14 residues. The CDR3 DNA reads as TGTGCCATCAGCCTTAGCGGAGGGGACTACGAGCAGTACTTC. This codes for CAISLSGGDYEQYF.

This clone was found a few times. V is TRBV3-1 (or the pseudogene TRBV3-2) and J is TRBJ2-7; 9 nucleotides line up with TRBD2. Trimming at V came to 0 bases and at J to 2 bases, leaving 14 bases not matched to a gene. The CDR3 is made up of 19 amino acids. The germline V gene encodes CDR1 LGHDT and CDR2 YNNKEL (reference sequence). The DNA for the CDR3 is TGTGCCAGCAGCCAAGAAACGACTTGGGGTAGCGGGAGCCCCTACGAGCAGTACTTC. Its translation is CASSQETTWGSGSPYEQYF.

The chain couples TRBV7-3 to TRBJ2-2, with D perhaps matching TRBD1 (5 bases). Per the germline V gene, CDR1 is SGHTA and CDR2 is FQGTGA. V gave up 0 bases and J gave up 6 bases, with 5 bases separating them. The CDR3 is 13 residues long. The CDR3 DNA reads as TGTGCCAGCAGCTTAACAGGGGCCGGGGAGCTGTTTTTT. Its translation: CASSLTGAGELFF.

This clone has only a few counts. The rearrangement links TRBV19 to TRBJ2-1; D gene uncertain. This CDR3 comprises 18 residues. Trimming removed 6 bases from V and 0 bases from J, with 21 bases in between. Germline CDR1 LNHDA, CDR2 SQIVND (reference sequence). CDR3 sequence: CASSDPSETASSYNEQFF. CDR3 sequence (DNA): TGTGCCAGTAGCGACCCCTCGGAGACGGCGAGCTCCTACAATGAGCAGTTCTTC.

In nucleotides, the CDR3 is TGTGCCAGCAGCTTACTAGCGGGAGCAGAGACCCAGTACTTC. Translation gives CASSLLAGAETQYF. The rearrangement links TRBV5-4 to TRBJ2-5; the match to TRBD2 covers 11 bases. Germline loops: CDR1 SGHNT, CDR2 YYREEE (reference sequence). CDR3 length: 14 amino acids. Trimming took 2 bases from V and 4 from J; bases not matched to a gene: 1. Filled out from reference TRBV5-4 and TRBJ2-5, the complete variable domain reads ETGVTQSPTHLIKTRGQQVTLRCSSQSGHNTVSWYQQALGQGPQFIFQYYREEENGRGNFPPRFSGLQFPNYSSELNVNALELDDSALYLCASSLLAGAETQYFGPGTRLLVL.